This T cell receptor (beta chain) was retrieved from a study of T cell responses to AZD1222 COVID-19 vaccine. Turning to the study itself: The study pooled second doses at about 4 or about 12 weeks. Study-wide findings and caveats: Elevations in Spike-specific TCR breadth and depth followed administration of two AZD1222 doses. Mostly white British, mostly female donors; authors suggested clonal diversity may be underestimated. No repertoire was sampled before or during the peak T cell response, only after it.

Measured with immunoSEQ multiplex PCR; TCRdb has only the in-frame clones, and not every one. The sample lists about 120,000 clones, 88% occurring once. Points on this clone: The target antigen is unknown.

Trimming shortened V by 3 bases and J by 6 bases, and 9 bases separated the two germline ends. In germline, CDR1 is KGHSH, CDR2 LQKENI. The CDR3 is 12 residues long. The TCR comes from an adult in good health. The specimen comprised peripheral blood, sampled on day 0 of AZD1222 vaccination. The chain links TRBV18 to TRBJ2-7; tentatively, D is TRBD2 (5 bases). The CDR3 here is CASSPDSGEQYF. The CDR3 nucleotides are TGTGCCAGCTCACCGGACTCTGGCGAGCAGTACTTC. The full variable domain, completed using reference TRBV18 and TRBJ2-7, is NAGVMQNPRHLVRRRGQEARLRCSPMKGHSHVYWYRQLPEEGLKFMVYLQKENIIDESGMPKERFSAEFPKEGPSILRIQQVVRGDSAAYFCASSPDSGEQYFGPGTRLTVT.